The 26 T cell receptor beta chains presented below share a single source sample, sequenced in a study of blood T cell repertoires in COVID-19. Sequencing used immunoSEQ multiplex PCR; TCRdb keeps in-frame clones, though not all of them. The repertoire holds 150,000 to 200,000 clones, with about 83% as singletons. Sequencing input: peripheral blood. These receptors all come from a man aged 60-69 years with acute or convalescent COVID-19.

The chain employs TRBV29-1 and TRBJ2-2, with 7 bases aligning to TRBD1. This CDR3 is 13 amino acids long. J gave up 1 base and V 7 bases, and 3 bases lay outside the gene matches. The germline CDR1 and CDR2 sequences are SQVTM and ANQGSEA. In DNA, the CDR3 is TGCAGCGCTCGGACAGGGAACACCGGGGAGCTGTTTTTT. Protein sequence: CSARTGNTGELFF.

This clone appeared once. The chain recombines TRBV7-8 with TRBJ2-2, with a tentative D call TRBD1 (5 bases). CDR1 SGHVS and CDR2 FQNEAQ come from the germline V gene. The CDR3 loop spans 16 amino acids. The V and J ends lost 5 bases and 1 base respectively, with 14 bases between them. CDR3 protein: CASSGSDTLNTGELFF. For the CDR3, the DNA is TGTGCCAGCAGCGGGTCGGACACCCTGAACACCGGGGAGCTGTTTTTT.

V usage is TRBV27 and J usage is TRBJ2-3, with 15 bases lining up with TRBD2. The CDR3 is 17 amino acids. The V and J ends lost 5 bases and 0 bases, in that order; junction bases with no gene match: 3. Per the germline V gene, CDR1 is MNHEY and CDR2 is SMNVEV (reference sequence). The CDR3 nucleotides are TGTGCCAGCAGTAAGGGACTAGCGGGGGGTAGCACAGATACGCAGTATTTT. This codes for CASSKGLAGGSTDTQYF.

The V and J genes are TRBV14 and TRBJ1-3; unclear D gene. The ends were cut back, 1 base at V and 0 bases at J, with 7 bases in the middle. The CDR3 extends over 15 amino acids. CDR1 and CDR2 from the germline V gene are SGHDN and FVKESK. This CDR3 reads CASSQGSYSGNTIYF. The CDR3 DNA sequence: TGTGCCAGCAGCCAAGGCTCCTACTCTGGAAACACCATATATTTT.

The chain couples TRBV27 to TRBJ2-7; tentatively, D is TRBD1 (6 bases). The V gene's germline CDR1 is MNHEY and CDR2 SMNVEV (reference sequence). Deletions cut 2 bases from V and 5 bases from J, with 13 bases between. This CDR3 is 14 amino acids long. Written as DNA, the CDR3 is TGTGCCAGCAGTTTACAACAGGGTGTCAACGAGCAGTACTTC. As protein: CASSLQQGVNEQYF.

The V call is TRBV6-6, the J call TRBJ1-1; D is ambiguous. The CDR3 covers 11 residues. Germline V gene sequence: CDR1 MNHNY, CDR2 SVGAGI (reference sequence). V was trimmed by 2 bases and J by 8 bases, leaving 6 bases between them. The CDR3 region has the DNA TGTGCCAGCAGTTACGACTCGGAAGCTTTCTTT. Residues: CASSYDSEAFF.

This sequence joins TRBV19 and TRBJ1-2; D uncertain. CDR3 length equals 16 residues. V was shortened by 3 bases and J by 2 bases, with 16 bases between the two germline ends. CDR1 and CDR2 (germline): LNHDA, SQIVND (reference sequence). CDR3 in DNA: TGTGCCAGTAGTATGGAAGCAGGCGGAGGAAACTATGGCTACACCTTC. It codes for CASSMEAGGGNYGYTF.

This clone showed up just a few times. V usage is TRBV2 and J usage is TRBJ1-5; 7 nucleotides match TRBD1. With V trimmed by 6 bases and J by 2 bases, 10 bases remained unmatched. Per germline, CDR1 SNHLY and CDR2 FYNNEI. The CDR3 totals 16 residues. CDR3 loop: CASSHNRGGGNQPQHF. The CDR3 coding sequence is TGTGCCAGCAGCCACAACAGGGGAGGAGGCAATCAGCCCCAGCATTTT. Combining the CDR3 with reference TRBV2 and TRBJ1-5 gives the whole variable domain EPEVTQTPSHQVTQMGQEVILRCVPISNHLYFYWYRQILGQKVEFLVSFYNNEISEKSEIFDDQFSVERPDGSNFTLKIRSTKLEDSAMYFCASSHNRGGGNQPQHFGDGTRLSIL.

This clone was seen a few times. The chain links TRBV7-9 to TRBJ1-1; tentative D call: TRBD1 (6 bases). V was cut by 6 bases and J by 0 bases, with 14 bases left in between. From germline, CDR1 is SEHNR and CDR2 FQNEAQ (reference sequence). The CDR3 extends over 15 amino acids. CDR3 sequence: CASRPRDTLNTEAFF. In DNA form, the CDR3 reads TGTGCCAGCAGGCCCCGGGACACTCTGAACACTGAAGCTTTCTTT. Complete variable domain (other parts from reference TRBV7-9 and TRBJ1-1): DTGVSQNPRHKITKRGQNVTFRCDPISEHNRLYWYRQTLGQGPEFLTYFQNEAQLEKSRLLSDRFSAERPKGSFSTLEIQRTEQGDSAMYLCASRPRDTLNTEAFFGQGTRLTVV.

Written as DNA, the CDR3 is TGTGCCAGCAGCCAAGCGGGTAGCAATGAGCAGTTCTTC. It translates to CASSQAGSNEQFF. The V and J genes are TRBV3-1 (or the pseudogene TRBV3-2) and TRBJ2-1, with unresolved D. V was shortened by 1 base and J by 6 bases, with 7 bases between the two germline ends. Germline V gene sequence: CDR1 LGHDT, CDR2 YNNKEL (reference sequence). The CDR3 spans 13 residues.

The chain joins TRBV9 to TRBJ2-2; D perhaps matches TRBD2 (5 bases). This CDR3 contains 17 residues. Per the germline V gene, CDR1 is SGDLS and CDR2 is YYNGEE. Trimming removed 4 bases at V and 2 bases at J, with 18 bases between. CDR3 coding DNA: TGTGCCAGCAGCACCCCCTCAACTAGTGCTAACACCGGGGAGCTGTTTTTT. Amino acid sequence: CASSTPSTSANTGELFF.

This clone was detected only once. The chain employs TRBV5-6 and TRBJ2-7, with a weak D call TRBD1 (5 bases). The V end was cut by 4 bases, the J end by 7 bases, with 12 bases between. This CDR3 spans 12 amino acids. Germline V gene data show CDR1 as SGHDT and CDR2 as YYEEEE. This chain's CDR3 is CASSIRGYEQYF. The CDR3 region has the DNA TGTGCCAGCAGCATAAGGGGATATGAGCAGTACTTC.

This clone occurred once. J is TRBJ2-7 and V is TRBV7-2; 8 positions match TRBD2. This CDR3 is 16 amino acids long. The germline V gene has CDR1 SGHTA and CDR2 FQGNSA. The trim removed 5 bases at V and 2 bases at J, leaving 11 bases unmatched. The DNA of the CDR3 is TGTGCCAGCAGCCCCGGGAGCGGGGGTTCCACCTACGAGCAGTACTTC. It translates to CASSPGSGGSTYEQYF.

The chain carries TRBV11-2 and TRBJ2-1, with 10 bases lining up with TRBD1. The junction had 10 bases not matched to a gene; V was cut back by 5 bases and J by 9 bases. Germline CDR1 is SGHAT and CDR2 is FQNNGV. The CDR3 has 15 amino acids. The CDR3 DNA is TGTGCCAGCAGCCCCGGACAGGGGGTACCGGGTGAGCAGTTCTTC. Residues: CASSPGQGVPGEQFF.

The chain is built from TRBV4-1 and TRBJ2-1; 12 positions match TRBD1. Losses at the gene ends were 6 bases for V and 1 base for J; bases not matched to a gene: 4. The length of the CDR3 is 16 residues. Germline-derived CDR1 and CDR2 are MGHRA and YSYEKL. The CDR3 DNA reads TGCGCCAGCAGAGGGACAGGGGGCACGTCCTACAATGAGCAGTTCTTC. Residues: CASRGTGGTSYNEQFF.

This chain connects TRBV14 to TRBJ2-3; possible D gene TRBD1, 5 bases. The CDR3 covers 16 residues. Trimming pared 2 bases from V and 2 bases from J, leaving 14 bases between. Germline CDR1 SGHDN, CDR2 FVKESK. CDR3 nucleotides: TGTGCCAGCAGCCAAACGGTTGGGGCCCACACAGATACGCAGTATTTT. Its protein product is CASSQTVGAHTDTQYF.

The gene calls are TRBV5-1 and TRBJ1-2; perhaps TRBD1 as D (6 bases). CDR1 SGHRS and CDR2 YFSETQ come from the germline V gene. Trimming removed 0 bases at V and 3 bases at J, with 9 bases between. This CDR3 is 14 amino acids long. The CDR3 loop reads CASSLDRDYYGYTF. DNA of the CDR3: TGCGCCAGCAGCTTGGACAGGGATTACTATGGCTACACCTTC.

As concerns this clone: The same CDR3 can be traced to other DNA sequences in this sample. The gene calls are TRBV5-6 and TRBJ1-3, with 7 bases matching TRBD1. This CDR3 is built from 14 residues. Per germline, CDR1 SGHDT and CDR2 YYEEEE. J gave up 2 bases and V 4 bases, and 3 bases lay outside the gene matches. CDR3 protein: CASSLDRAGNTIYF. DNA for the CDR3: TGTGCCAGCAGCCTTGACAGGGCTGGAAACACCATATATTTT.

This chain connects TRBV6-5 to TRBJ2-3; 10 positions agree with TRBD2. The V gene end was trimmed by 4 bases and the J gene end by 4 bases; junction bases not matched to a gene: 8. Germline V lookup: CDR1 MNHEY, CDR2 SVGAGI. The CDR3 runs to 16 residues. The CDR3 DNA is TGTGCCAGCAGTTTACAAGCGGGGGGGCGGGCAGATACGCAGTATTTT. It translates to CASSLQAGGRADTQYF.

The J gene is TRBJ2-5, the V gene TRBV2; D is uncertain. The CDR3 runs 12 residues. With 8 bases removed from V and 5 bases from J, the gap between germline ends came to 12 bases. In germline, CDR1 is SNHLY, CDR2 FYNNEI. CDR3 in DNA: TGTGCCAGCTTTTACCGGTCGGAGACCCAGTACTTC. This gives the protein CASFYRSETQYF. The variable domain in full, with the rest retrieved from reference TRBV2 and TRBJ2-5, is EPEVTQTPSHQVTQMGQEVILRCVPISNHLYFYWYRQILGQKVEFLVSFYNNEISEKSEIFDDQFSVERPDGSNFTLKIRSTKLEDSAMYFCASFYRSETQYFGPGTRLLVL.

The chain carries TRBV7-9 and TRBJ2-2; a weak D match, TRBD1 (5 bases). The CDR3 is made up of 15 amino acids. Germline CDR1 SEHNR, CDR2 FQNEAQ (reference sequence). The V end lost 2 bases, the J end lost 1 base, and 8 bases lay between the germline ends. In DNA, the CDR3 is TGTGCCAGCAGCTTACGACAGAAGAACACCGGGGAGCTGTTTTTT. Its protein is CASSLRQKNTGELFF.

The chain links TRBV19 to TRBJ1-5; D might be TRBD1 (5 bases). CDR1 and CDR2 (germline): LNHDA, SQIVND (reference sequence). The CDR3 runs to 14 residues. V was pared by 7 bases and J by 2 bases, with 12 bases between. CDR3 nucleotides: TGTGCCAGTAAGAGATGGGGGGGCAATCAGCCCCAGCATTTT. Translation: CASKRWGGNQPQHF.

This rearrangement joins TRBV18 to TRBJ1-1; D uncertain. V was shortened by 5 bases and J by 1 base, with 11 bases between the two germline ends. The CDR3 covers 14 residues. Per germline, CDR1 KGHSH and CDR2 LQKENI. CDR3 residues: CASSVSSPNTEAFF. CDR3 nucleotide sequence: TGTGCCAGCTCAGTATCGAGTCCGAACACTGAAGCTTTCTTT.

This clone occurred many times. The chain has TRBV24-1 and TRBJ2-3, with D possibly matching TRBD1 (6 bases). V lost 3 bases, J lost 5 bases, and 17 bases lay in between. CDR3 length: 16 residues. The V gene's germline CDR1 is KGHDR and CDR2 SFDVKD. In DNA form, the CDR3 reads TGTGCCACCAGTGATCCCGACAGGTTCGGGGTAGATACGCAGTATTTT. This translates into CATSDPDRFGVDTQYF.

The genes are TRBV4-2 and TRBJ1-2; no firm D call. Germline V lookup: CDR1 LGHNA, CDR2 YNFKEQ. The CDR3 totals 17 residues. Trimming left V 0 bases short and J 6 bases short, with 20 bases between. CDR3 sequence reads: CASSQEGRIPQRDGYTF. The CDR3 DNA is TGTGCCAGCAGCCAAGAGGGGAGGATCCCTCAGCGAGATGGCTACACCTTC.

The chain employs TRBV27 and TRBJ2-7; 9 nucleotides agree with TRBD2. CDR1 is MNHEY, CDR2 SMNVEV, per germline (reference sequence). This CDR3 is 14 amino acids long. V shed 5 bases, J shed 5 bases, and the junction held 7 bases outside the gene matches. The CDR3 DNA is TGTGCCAGCAGTCCAGCGGGGGGCCTACACGAGCAGTACTTC. This translates into CASSPAGGLHEQYF.